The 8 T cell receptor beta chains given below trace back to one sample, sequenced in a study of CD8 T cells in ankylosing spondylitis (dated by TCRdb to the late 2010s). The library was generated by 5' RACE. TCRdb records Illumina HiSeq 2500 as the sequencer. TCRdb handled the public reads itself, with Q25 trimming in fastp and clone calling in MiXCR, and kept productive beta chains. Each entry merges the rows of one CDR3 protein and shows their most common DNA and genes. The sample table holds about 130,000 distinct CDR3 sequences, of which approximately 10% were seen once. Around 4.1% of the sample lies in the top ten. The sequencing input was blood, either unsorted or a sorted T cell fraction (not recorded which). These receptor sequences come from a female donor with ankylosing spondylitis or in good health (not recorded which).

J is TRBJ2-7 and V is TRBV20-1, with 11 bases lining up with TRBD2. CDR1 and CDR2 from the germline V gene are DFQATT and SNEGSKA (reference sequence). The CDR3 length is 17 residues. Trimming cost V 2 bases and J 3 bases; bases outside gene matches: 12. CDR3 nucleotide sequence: TGCAGTGCTAGACCCAGGGTTACTAGCGGGAGTTTCTACGAGCAGTACTTC. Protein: CSARPRVTSGSFYEQYF.

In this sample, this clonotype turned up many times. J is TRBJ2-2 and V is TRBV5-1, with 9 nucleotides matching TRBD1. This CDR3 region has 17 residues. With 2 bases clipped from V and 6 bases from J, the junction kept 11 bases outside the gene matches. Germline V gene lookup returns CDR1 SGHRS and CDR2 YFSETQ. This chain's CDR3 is CASSFVSRDRAPGELFF. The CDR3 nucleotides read TGCGCCAGCAGCTTTGTCAGTCGGGACAGGGCGCCCGGGGAGCTGTTTTTT.

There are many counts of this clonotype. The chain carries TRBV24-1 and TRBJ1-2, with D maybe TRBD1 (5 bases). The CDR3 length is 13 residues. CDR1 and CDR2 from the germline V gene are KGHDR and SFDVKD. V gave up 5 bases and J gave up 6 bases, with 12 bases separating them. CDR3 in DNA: TGTGCCACCAGTGCCCGGTCGGGGGATGGCTACACCTTC. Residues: CATSARSGDGYTF.

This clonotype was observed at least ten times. The CDR3 loop is CASSPGSGKDSYEQYF. In DNA, the CDR3 is TGTGCCAGCAGCCCTGGGTCCGGAAAGGACTCCTACGAGCAGTACTTC. The chain joins TRBV7-9 to TRBJ2-7; D gene uncertain. This CDR3 is built from 16 residues. V was trimmed by 5 bases and J by 0 bases, leaving 17 bases between them. Germline assignment: CDR1 SEHNR and CDR2 FQNEAQ (reference sequence).

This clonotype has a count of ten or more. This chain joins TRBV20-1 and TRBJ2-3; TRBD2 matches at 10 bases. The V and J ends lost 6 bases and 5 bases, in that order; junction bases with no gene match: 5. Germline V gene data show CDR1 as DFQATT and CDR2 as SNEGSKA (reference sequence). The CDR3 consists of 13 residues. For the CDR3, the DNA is TGCAGTGCCGCACCTAGCGGGAGAGATACGCAGTATTTT. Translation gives CSAAPSGRDTQYF.

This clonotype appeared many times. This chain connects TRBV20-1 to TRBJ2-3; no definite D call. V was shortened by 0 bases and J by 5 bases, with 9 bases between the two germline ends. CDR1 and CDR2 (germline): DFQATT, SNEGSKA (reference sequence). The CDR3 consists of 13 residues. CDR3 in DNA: TGCAGTGCTAGAGATAGAGGATTAGATACGCAGTATTTT. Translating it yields CSARDRGLDTQYF.

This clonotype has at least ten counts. The CDR3 here is CASTPGDQPQHF. CDR3 DNA sequence: TGTGCCAGCACCCCCGGGGACCAGCCCCAGCATTTT. The chain combines TRBV12-3 or TRBV12-4 with TRBJ1-5, with D possibly TRBD1 on 5 matching bases. The V end was cut by 7 bases, the J end by 7 bases, with 11 bases between. This CDR3 is 12 amino acids long.

The CDR3 region is CASSFSPDSNQPQHF. In nucleotides, the CDR3 is TGTGCCAGCAGCTTTTCCCCTGATAGCAATCAGCCCCAGCATTTT. The J gene is TRBJ1-5, the V gene TRBV7-8; no definite D call. The length of the CDR3 is 15 residues. Germline values: CDR1 SGHVS, CDR2 FQNEAQ. Deletions cut 3 bases from V and 0 bases from J, with 9 bases between.